Presented here are 8 T cell receptor beta chains from one specimen sequenced in a study of CD8 T cells in Susac syndrome. Random-hexamer reverse transcription was applied to about 0.45 to 1 ug RNA. TCRdb called the immunoSEQ multiplex PCR reads again in MiXCR, with one record for every CDR3 protein. The sample lists over 150,000 distinct CDR3 sequences, roughly 94% occurring once. Material: CD4+ T cells from PBMCs. These receptor sequences come from a human donor with Susac syndrome.

This clonotype was detected once. The V call is TRBV7-9, the J call TRBJ2-6; D not resolved. Germline-derived CDR1 and CDR2 are SEHNR and FQNEAQ (reference sequence). This CDR3 comprises 17 residues. Trimming left V 5 bases short and J 0 bases short, with 14 bases between. The CDR3 is CASSPSGAASGANVLTF. As DNA, the CDR3 is TGTGCCAGCAGCCCCTCGGGCGCGGCCTCTGGGGCCAACGTCCTGACTTTC.

The gene calls are TRBV29-1 and TRBJ1-3, with D unresolved. The CDR3 length is 12 residues. CDR1 is SQVTM and CDR2 is ANQGSEA in the germline V gene. V lost 4 bases, J lost 3 bases, and 7 bases lay in between. CDR3 DNA sequence: TGCAGCGTTGGTACGGTTGGAAACACCATATATTTT. Protein product: CSVGTVGNTIYF.

The chain links TRBV5-1 to TRBJ2-3, with D possibly TRBD1 on 6 matching bases. The CDR3 is 15 residues long. The V end lost 3 bases, the J end lost 0 bases, and 11 bases lay between the germline ends. Looked up from germline, CDR1 is SGHRS and CDR2 is YFSETQ. The CDR3 sequence: CASSYNGQSTDTQYF. CDR3 coding DNA: TGCGCCAGCAGCTACAACGGACAGAGCACAGATACGCAGTATTTT. Full variable domain (missing parts from reference TRBV5-1 and TRBJ2-3): KAGVTQTPRYLIKTRGQQVTLSCSPISGHRSVSWYQQTPGQGLQFLFEYFSETQRNKGNFPGRFSGRQFSNSRSEMNVSTLELGDSALYLCASSYNGQSTDTQYFGPGTRLTVL.

The gene calls are TRBV30 and TRBJ1-6, with D uncertain. Germline V CDR1 and CDR2: GTSNPN, SVGIG (reference sequence). The CDR3 contains 17 residues. Trimming took off 2 bases at V and 9 bases at J, with 23 bases between the two ends. DNA of the CDR3: TGTGCCTGGAGTCGTTCAGCCGCCGGGATCCGACGTTCACCCCTCCACTTT. Translating gives CAWSRSAAGIRRSPLHF.

The chain recombines TRBV7-9 with TRBJ2-1; tentative D call: TRBD1 (5 bases). V lost 5 bases, J lost 4 bases, and 18 bases lay in between. From germline, CDR1 is SEHNR and CDR2 FQNEAQ (reference sequence). This CDR3 is 16 amino acids long. The CDR3 nucleotides read TGTGCCAGCAGCCCATCTAAGGGGCCCGATTACAATGAGCAGTTCTTC. Protein: CASSPSKGPDYNEQFF. Combining the CDR3 with reference TRBV7-9 and TRBJ2-1 gives the whole variable domain DTGVSQNPRHKITKRGQNVTFRCDPISEHNRLYWYRQTLGQGPEFLTYFQNEAQLEKSRLLSDRFSAERPKGSFSTLEIQRTEQGDSAMYLCASSPSKGPDYNEQFFGPGTRLTVL.

The J gene is TRBJ2-3, the V gene TRBV19, with unresolved D. Germline assignment: CDR1 LNHDA and CDR2 SQIVND (reference sequence). V was pared by 5 bases and J by 1 base, with 7 bases between. This CDR3 is 13 amino acids long. The CDR3 here is CASSFVGTDTQYF. The CDR3 DNA sequence: TGTGCCAGTAGTTTTGTTGGCACAGATACGCAGTATTTT.

This clonotype was picked up one time. V and J are TRBV14 and TRBJ1-6, with D perhaps TRBD1 (5 bases). Germline assignment: CDR1 SGHDN and CDR2 FVKESK. Trimming stripped 5 bases from V and 9 bases from J, with 20 bases between. There are 16 residues in the CDR3. CDR3 region: CASSGRDPGSGSPLHF. The CDR3 coding sequence is TGTGCCAGCAGCGGCCGGGACCCGGGTTCAGGTTCACCCCTCCACTTT.

The rearrangement uses TRBV10-1 and TRBJ1-2; 8 bases match TRBD1. Germline-derived CDR1 and CDR2 are WNHNN and SYGVQD (reference sequence). V was pared by 4 bases and J by 8 bases, with 6 bases of the junction left unmatched. This CDR3 contains 13 residues. The CDR3: CASSADRGYGYTF. The CDR3 DNA reads as TGCGCCAGCAGTGCAGACAGGGGATACGGCTACACCTTC.